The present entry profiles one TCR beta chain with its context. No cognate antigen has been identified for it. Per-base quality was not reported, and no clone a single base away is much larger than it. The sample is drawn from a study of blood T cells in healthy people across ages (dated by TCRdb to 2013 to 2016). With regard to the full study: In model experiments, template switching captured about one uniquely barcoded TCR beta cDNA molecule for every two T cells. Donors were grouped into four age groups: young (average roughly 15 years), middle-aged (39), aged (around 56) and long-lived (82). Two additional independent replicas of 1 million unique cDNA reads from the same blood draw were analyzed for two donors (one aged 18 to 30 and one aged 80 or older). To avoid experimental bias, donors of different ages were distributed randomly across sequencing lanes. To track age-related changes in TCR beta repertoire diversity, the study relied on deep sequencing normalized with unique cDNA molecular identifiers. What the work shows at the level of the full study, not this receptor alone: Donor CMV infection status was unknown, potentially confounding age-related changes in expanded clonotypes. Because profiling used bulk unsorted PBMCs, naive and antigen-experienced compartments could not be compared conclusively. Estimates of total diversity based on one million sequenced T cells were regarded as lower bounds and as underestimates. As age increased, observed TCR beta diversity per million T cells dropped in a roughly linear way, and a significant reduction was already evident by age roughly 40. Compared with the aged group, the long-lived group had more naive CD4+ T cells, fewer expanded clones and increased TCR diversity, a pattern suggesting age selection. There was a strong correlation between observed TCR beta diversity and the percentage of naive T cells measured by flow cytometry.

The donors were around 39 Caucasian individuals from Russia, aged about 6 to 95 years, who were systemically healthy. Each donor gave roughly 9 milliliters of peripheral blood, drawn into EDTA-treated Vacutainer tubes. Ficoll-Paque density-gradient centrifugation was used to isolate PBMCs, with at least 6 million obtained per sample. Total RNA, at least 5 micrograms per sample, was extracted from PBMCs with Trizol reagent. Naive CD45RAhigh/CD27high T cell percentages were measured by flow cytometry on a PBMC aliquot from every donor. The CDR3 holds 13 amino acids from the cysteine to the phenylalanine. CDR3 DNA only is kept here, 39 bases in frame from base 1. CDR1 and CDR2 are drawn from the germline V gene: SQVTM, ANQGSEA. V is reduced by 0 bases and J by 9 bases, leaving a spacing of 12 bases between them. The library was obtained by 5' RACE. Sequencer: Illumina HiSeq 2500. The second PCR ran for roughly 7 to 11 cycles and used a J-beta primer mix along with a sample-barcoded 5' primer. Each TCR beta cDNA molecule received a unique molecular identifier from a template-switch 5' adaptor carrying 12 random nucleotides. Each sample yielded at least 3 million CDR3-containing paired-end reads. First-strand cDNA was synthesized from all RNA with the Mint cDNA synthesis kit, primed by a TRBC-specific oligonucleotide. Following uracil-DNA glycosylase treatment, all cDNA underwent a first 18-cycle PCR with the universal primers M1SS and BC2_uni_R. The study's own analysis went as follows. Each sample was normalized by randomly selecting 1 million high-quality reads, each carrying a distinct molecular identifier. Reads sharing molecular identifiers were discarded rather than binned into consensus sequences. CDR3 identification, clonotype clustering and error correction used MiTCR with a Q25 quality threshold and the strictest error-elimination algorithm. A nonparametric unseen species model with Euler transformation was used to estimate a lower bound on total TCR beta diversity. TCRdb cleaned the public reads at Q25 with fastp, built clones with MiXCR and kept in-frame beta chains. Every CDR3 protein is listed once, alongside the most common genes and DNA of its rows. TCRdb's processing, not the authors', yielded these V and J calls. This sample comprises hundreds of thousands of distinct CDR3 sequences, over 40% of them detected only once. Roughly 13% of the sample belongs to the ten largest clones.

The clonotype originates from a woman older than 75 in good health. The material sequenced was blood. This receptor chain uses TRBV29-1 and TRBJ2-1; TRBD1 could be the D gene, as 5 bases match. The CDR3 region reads CSVEDLWGGEQFF. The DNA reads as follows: TGCAGCGTTGAAGATCTGTGGGGCGGTGAGCAGTTCTTC.